This TCR beta chain was identified during a study of blood T cell repertoires in COVID-19. Measured with immunoSEQ multiplex PCR; TCRdb has only the in-frame clones, and not every one. The repertoire consists of some 250,000 clones, with roughly 90% occurring once and the leading ten covering 8.8%. Trimming left V 0 bases short and J 0 bases short, with 7 bases between. The CDR3 consists of 15 residues. The germline gives CDR1 SGHDT, CDR2 YYEEEE. The sample consisted of PBMCs or T cells enriched from blood (not recorded which). This chain joins TRBV5-6 and TRBJ1-3; maybe TRBD1 (5 bases). This TCR derives from a man between 35 and 55 years old who had recovered from COVID-19. CDR3 in amino acids: CASSLVTGSGNTIYF. The CDR3, as DNA: TGTGCCAGCAGCTTGGTCACAGGCTCTGGAAACACCATATATTTT.